The 12 T cell receptor beta chains below were found in one sample sequenced in a study of blood T cell repertoires in COVID-19. Clones were read by immunoSEQ multiplex PCR, and TCRdb kept only the in-frame ones, dropping some. In the table there are under 350,000 clones, around 86% of which are singletons. The sample comprised PBMCs or T cells enriched from blood (not recorded which). These receptors all stem from a woman aged 35 to 49 who had recovered from COVID-19.

The chain has TRBV5-1 and TRBJ2-7; D is perhaps TRBD1 (6 bases). The CDR3 sequence is 14 residues long. Germline CDR1 is SGHRS and CDR2 is YFSETQ. With 2 bases removed from V and 3 bases from J, the gap between germline ends came to 12 bases. The CDR3 DNA reads as TGCGCCAGCAGCTTTGACAGGCCCGGCTACGAGCAGTACTTC. It yields the protein CASSFDRPGYEQYF.

The J gene is TRBJ1-3, the V gene TRBV3-1 (or the pseudogene TRBV3-2); D possibly corresponds to TRBD1 (6 bases). Per germline, CDR1 LGHDT and CDR2 YNNKEL (reference sequence). CDR3 length equals 16 residues. V shed 4 bases and J shed 0 bases, with 13 bases lying between them. CDR3 coding DNA: TGTGCCAGCAGCCTTGCAGGGGCCCCCTCTGGAAACACCATATATTTT. The encoded protein is CASSLAGAPSGNTIYF.

The V and J genes are TRBV19 and TRBJ1-1; D call uncertain. The V end was cut by 6 bases, the J end by 4 bases, with 12 bases between. Germline-derived CDR1 and CDR2 are LNHDA and SQIVND (reference sequence). CDR3 size: 13 residues. The CDR3 loop is CASSRGRRTEAFF. The CDR3 nucleotides read TGTGCCAGTAGCCGAGGTAGACGCACTGAAGCTTTCTTT.

This sequence joins TRBV4-1 and TRBJ2-1, with D possibly being TRBD1 (5 bases). V lost 0 bases and J 8 bases, leaving 5 bases between the germline ends. Germline V gene sequence: CDR1 MGHRA, CDR2 YSYEKL. The CDR3 runs 12 residues. The CDR3 protein is CASSQDRDEQFF. The CDR3, as DNA: TGCGCCAGCAGCCAAGACAGGGATGAGCAGTTCTTC.

The V call is TRBV30, the J call TRBJ1-2, with D perhaps matching TRBD1 (5 bases). V lost 2 bases and J 1 base, leaving 8 bases between the germline ends. The CDR3 sequence is 13 residues long. Per germline, CDR1 GTSNPN and CDR2 SVGIG (reference sequence). The CDR3 DNA follows: TGTGCCTGGAGTCCCAGGGTTAACTATGGCTACACCTTC. Its translation: CAWSPRVNYGYTF.

The chain uses TRBV6-4 and TRBJ2-7, with 10 nucleotides matching TRBD2. Germline V gives CDR1 MRHNA, CDR2 SNTAGT. The CDR3 is 15 residues long. Trimming took 7 bases from V and 3 from J; bases not matched to a gene: 9. For the CDR3, the DNA is TGTGCCAGCATTGAAAAGCGGGAGGGACTCTACGAGCAGTACTTC. Its translation is CASIEKREGLYEQYF.

The chain links TRBV29-1 to TRBJ1-2; D might be TRBD1 (6 bases). Germline CDR1 and CDR2: SQVTM and ANQGSEA. Trimming took 0 bases from V and 3 from J, leaving 11 bases between them. The CDR3 length is 14 residues. For the CDR3, the DNA is TGCAGCGTTGAAGATAATAAGGGGGACTATGGCTACACCTTC. It is translated as CSVEDNKGDYGYTF.

The J gene is TRBJ1-2, the V gene TRBV29-1; TRBD1 matches 7 bases. With 1 base clipped from V and 8 bases from J, the junction kept 4 bases outside the gene matches. Germline values: CDR1 SQVTM, CDR2 ANQGSEA. This CDR3 spans 12 amino acids. CDR3 in amino acids: CSVEGQGGGYTF. CDR3 coding DNA: TGCAGCGTTGAAGGACAGGGAGGCGGCTACACCTTC.

The V and J genes are TRBV7-2 and TRBJ2-1; D gene ambiguous. The CDR3 has 12 amino acids. Trimming cost V 5 bases and J 4 bases, with 6 bases left between them. Germline CDR1 reads SGHTA; CDR2 reads FQGNSA. DNA for the CDR3: TGTGCCAGCAGCCACAGATACAATGAGCAGTTCTTC. It translates to CASSHRYNEQFF.

Note on this clone: This sample also contains other DNA sequences that code for the same CDR3. This chain joins TRBV6-2 or TRBV6-3 and TRBJ2-7; no clear D. The germline V gene encodes CDR1 MNHEY and CDR2 SVGEGT. V was trimmed by 1 base and J by 4 bases, leaving 5 bases between them. The CDR3 is made up of 12 amino acids. The CDR3 nucleotides read TGTGCCAGCAGTTACTTCGGTTACGAGCAGTACTTC. Protein product: CASSYFGYEQYF.

The table lists this clone with a count of one. V is TRBV20-1 and J is TRBJ1-2; D perhaps matches TRBD1 (6 bases). The length of the CDR3 is 12 residues. Trimming shortened V by 3 bases and J by 2 bases, and 7 bases separated the two germline ends. Germline CDR1 and CDR2: DFQATT and SNEGSKA (reference sequence). CDR3 sequence: CSASTGNYGYTF. CDR3 nucleotides: TGCAGTGCTAGTACAGGGAACTATGGCTACACCTTC.

The rearrangement joins TRBV27 to TRBJ2-2; tentative D call: TRBD2 (7 bases). The CDR3 has 17 residues. Trimming removed 4 bases at V and 5 bases at J, with 20 bases between. From germline, CDR1 is MNHEY and CDR2 SMNVEV (reference sequence). CDR3 region: CASSYRDYQGGTGELFF. The CDR3 nucleotides are TGTGCCAGCAGTTACCGGGACTACCAAGGGGGGACCGGGGAGCTGTTTTTT.